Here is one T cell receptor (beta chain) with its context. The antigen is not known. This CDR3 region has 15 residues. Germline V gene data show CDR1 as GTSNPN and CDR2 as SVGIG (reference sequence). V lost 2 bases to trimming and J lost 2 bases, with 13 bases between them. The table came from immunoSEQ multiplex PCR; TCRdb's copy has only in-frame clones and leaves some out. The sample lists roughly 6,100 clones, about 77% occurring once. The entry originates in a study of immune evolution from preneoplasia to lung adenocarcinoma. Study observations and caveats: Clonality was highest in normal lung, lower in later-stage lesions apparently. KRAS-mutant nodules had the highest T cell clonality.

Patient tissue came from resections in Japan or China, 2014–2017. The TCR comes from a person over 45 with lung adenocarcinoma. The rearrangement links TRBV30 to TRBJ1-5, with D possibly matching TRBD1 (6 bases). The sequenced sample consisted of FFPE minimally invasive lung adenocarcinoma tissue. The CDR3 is CAWSWGGQGNQPQHF. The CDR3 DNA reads TGTGCCTGGAGTTGGGGGGGGCAGGGCAATCAGCCCCAGCATTTT.